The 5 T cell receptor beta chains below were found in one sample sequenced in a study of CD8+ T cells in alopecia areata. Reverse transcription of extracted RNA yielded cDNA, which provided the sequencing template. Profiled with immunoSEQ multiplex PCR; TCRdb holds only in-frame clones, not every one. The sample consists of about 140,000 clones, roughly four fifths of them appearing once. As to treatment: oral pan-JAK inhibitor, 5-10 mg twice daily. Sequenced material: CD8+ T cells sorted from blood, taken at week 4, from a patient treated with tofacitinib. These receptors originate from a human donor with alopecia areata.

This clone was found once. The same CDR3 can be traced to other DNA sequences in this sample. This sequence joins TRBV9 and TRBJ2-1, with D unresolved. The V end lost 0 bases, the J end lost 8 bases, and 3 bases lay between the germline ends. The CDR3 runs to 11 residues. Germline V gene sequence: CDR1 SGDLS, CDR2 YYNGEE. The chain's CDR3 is CASSVGDEQFF. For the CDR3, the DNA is TGTGCCAGCAGCGTAGGGGATGAGCAGTTCTTC. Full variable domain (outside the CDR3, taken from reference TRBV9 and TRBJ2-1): DSGVTQTPKHLITATGQRVTLRCSPRSGDLSVYWYQQSLDQGLQFLIQYYNGEERAKGNILERFSAQQFPDLHSELNLSSLELGDSALYFCASSVGDEQFFGPGTRLTVL.

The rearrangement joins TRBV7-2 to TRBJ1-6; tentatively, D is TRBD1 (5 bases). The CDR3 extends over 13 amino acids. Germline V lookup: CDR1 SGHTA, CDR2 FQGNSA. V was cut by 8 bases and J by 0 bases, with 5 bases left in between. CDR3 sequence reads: CASGGSYNSPLHF. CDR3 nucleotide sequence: TGTGCCAGCGGGGGCTCCTATAATTCACCCCTCCACTTT.

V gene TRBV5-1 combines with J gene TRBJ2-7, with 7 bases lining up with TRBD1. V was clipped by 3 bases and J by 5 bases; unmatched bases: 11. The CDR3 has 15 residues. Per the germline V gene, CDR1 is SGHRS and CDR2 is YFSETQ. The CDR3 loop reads CASSYEQGLRNEQYF. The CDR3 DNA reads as TGCGCCAGCAGCTACGAACAGGGGCTCAGAAACGAGCAGTACTTC.

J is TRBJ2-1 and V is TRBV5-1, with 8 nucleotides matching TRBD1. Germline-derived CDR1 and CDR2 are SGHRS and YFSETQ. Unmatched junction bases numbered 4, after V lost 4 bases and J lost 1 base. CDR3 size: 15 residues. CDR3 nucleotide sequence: TGCGCCAGCAGCCTAGGACAGGGATCCTACAATGAGCAGTTCTTC. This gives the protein CASSLGQGSYNEQFF.

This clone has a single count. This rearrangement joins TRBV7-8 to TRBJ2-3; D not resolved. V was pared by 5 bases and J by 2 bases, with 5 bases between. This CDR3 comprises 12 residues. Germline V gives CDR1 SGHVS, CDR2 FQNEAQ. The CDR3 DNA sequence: TGTGCCAGCAGCCCCCCCACAGATACGCAGTATTTT. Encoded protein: CASSPPTDTQYF.